This T cell receptor beta chain was documented in a study of cytomegalovirus exposure and HLA in healthy donors. Study overall: Across 300 to 400 genotyped donors, about 80% landed in the Caucasian-associated ancestry cluster.

The V gene lost 4 bases and the J gene lost 1 base, with 7 bases spanning the gap. Per germline, CDR1 SGHDN and CDR2 FVKESK. The CDR3 contains 13 residues. 13 Jbeta primers and 60 Vbeta primers were used for the PCR. The table came from immunoSEQ multiplex PCR; TCRdb's copy has only in-frame clones and leaves some out. The repertoire holds 150,000 to 200,000 clones, about 76% seen once, with about 2.6% in the top ten. Study results and caveats: In terms of immune exposure information, only CMV serostatus was available.

This clone came up a few times. Its antigen remains unidentified. The sample consisted of PBMCs. The chain carries TRBV14 and TRBJ1-1, with D possibly TRBD1 on 5 matching bases. This clonotype was obtained from a woman aged 40-49 years in good health and CMV-seropositive. This CDR3 is CASSLGQNTEAFF. As DNA, the CDR3 is TGTGCCAGCAGCCTTGGACAGAACACTGAAGCTTTCTTT.